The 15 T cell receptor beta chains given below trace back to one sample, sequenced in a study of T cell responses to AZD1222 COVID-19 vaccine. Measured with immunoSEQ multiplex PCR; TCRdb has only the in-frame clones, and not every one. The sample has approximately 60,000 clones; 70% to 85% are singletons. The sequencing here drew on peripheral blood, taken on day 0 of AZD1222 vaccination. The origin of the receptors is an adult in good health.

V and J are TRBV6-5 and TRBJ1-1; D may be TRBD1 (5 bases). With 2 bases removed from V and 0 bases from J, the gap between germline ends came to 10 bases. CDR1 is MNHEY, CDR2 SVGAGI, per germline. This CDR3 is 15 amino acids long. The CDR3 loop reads CASSYPRVLNTEAFF. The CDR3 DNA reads TGTGCCAGCAGTTACCCCAGGGTATTGAACACTGAAGCTTTCTTT.

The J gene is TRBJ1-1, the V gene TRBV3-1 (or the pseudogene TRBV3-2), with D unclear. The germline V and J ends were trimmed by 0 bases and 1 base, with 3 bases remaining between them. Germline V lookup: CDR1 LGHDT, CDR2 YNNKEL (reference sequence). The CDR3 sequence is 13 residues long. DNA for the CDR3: TGTGCCAGCAGCCAAGAGGGGAACACTGAAGCTTTCTTT. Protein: CASSQEGNTEAFF.

The CDR3 DNA follows: TGTGCCAGCAGCGGATTAGAGGGAAACATTCAGTACTTC. It specifies CASSGLEGNIQYF. The gene calls are TRBV3-1 (or the pseudogene TRBV3-2) and TRBJ2-4; a possible D gene is TRBD2 (5 bases). Germline V lookup: CDR1 LGHDT, CDR2 YNNKEL (reference sequence). CDR3 length: 13 amino acids. V lost 5 bases and J lost 6, with 11 bases in between.

As DNA, the CDR3 is TGTGCCAGTAGGGGTTCCGGGACAGGGACCTCCTACGAGCAGTACTTC. Its protein product is CASRGSGTGTSYEQYF. This chain links TRBV19 with TRBJ2-7; 9 bases are shared with TRBD1. CDR1 and CDR2 (germline): LNHDA, SQIVND (reference sequence). The CDR3 is made up of 16 amino acids. Trimming removed 6 bases from V and 0 bases from J; junction bases left unmatched: 9.

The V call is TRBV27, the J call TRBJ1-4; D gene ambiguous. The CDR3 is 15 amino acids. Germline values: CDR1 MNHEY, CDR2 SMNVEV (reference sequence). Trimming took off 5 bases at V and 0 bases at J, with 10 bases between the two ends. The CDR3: CASSPLGATNEKLFF. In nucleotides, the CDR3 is TGTGCCAGCAGTCCCCTGGGAGCAACTAATGAAAAACTGTTTTTT.

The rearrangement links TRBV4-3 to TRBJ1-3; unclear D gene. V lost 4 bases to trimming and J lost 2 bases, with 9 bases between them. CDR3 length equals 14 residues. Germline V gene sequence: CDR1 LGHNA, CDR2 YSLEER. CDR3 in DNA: TGCGCCAGCAGCCGCCAGACTACTGGAAACACCATATATTTT. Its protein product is CASSRQTTGNTIYF.

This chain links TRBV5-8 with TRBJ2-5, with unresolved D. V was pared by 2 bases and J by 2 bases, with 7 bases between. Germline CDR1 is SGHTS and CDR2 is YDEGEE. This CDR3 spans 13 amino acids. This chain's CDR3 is CASSLRLQETQYF. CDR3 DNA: TGTGCCAGCAGCTTAAGGCTTCAAGAGACCCAGTACTTC.

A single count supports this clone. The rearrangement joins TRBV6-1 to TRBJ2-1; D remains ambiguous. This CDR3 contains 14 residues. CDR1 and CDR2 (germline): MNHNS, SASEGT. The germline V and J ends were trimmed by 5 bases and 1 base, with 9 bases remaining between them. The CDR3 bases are TGTGCCAGCAGTACGGGTTGGTCCTACAATGAGCAGTTCTTC. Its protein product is CASSTGWSYNEQFF.

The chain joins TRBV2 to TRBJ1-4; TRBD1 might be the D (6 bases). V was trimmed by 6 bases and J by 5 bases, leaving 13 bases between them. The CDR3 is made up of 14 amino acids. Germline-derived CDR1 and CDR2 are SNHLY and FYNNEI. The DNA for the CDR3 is TGTGCCAGCAGGTCTAGGCAGGGGAATGAAAAACTGTTTTTT. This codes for CASRSRQGNEKLFF.

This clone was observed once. In DNA form, the CDR3 reads TGTGCCAGCAGCCTAGGTCCTACCCTCTACACCTTC. Residues: CASSLGPTLYTF. The chain joins TRBV12-3 or TRBV12-4 to TRBJ1-2, with D unresolved. V dropped 6 bases and J dropped 10 bases, with 15 bases sitting between them. The length of the CDR3 is 12 residues.

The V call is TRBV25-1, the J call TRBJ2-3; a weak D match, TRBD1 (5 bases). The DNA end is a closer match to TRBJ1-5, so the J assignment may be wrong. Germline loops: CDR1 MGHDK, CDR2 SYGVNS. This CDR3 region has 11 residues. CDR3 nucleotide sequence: TGTGCCAGCAGTGGGGGGACTCGACAGCATTTT. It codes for CASSGGTRQHF.

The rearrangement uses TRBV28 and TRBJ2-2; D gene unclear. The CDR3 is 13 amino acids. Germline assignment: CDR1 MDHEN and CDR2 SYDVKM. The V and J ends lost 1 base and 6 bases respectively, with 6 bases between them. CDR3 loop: CASSLSTPGELFF. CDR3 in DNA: TGTGCCAGCAGTTTATCTACGCCCGGGGAGCTGTTTTTT.

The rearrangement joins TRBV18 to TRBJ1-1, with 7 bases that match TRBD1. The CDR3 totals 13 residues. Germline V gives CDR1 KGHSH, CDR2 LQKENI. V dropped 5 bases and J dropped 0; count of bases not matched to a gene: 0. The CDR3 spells CASSTGVNTEAFF. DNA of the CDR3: TGTGCCAGCTCAACAGGGGTGAACACTGAAGCTTTCTTT.

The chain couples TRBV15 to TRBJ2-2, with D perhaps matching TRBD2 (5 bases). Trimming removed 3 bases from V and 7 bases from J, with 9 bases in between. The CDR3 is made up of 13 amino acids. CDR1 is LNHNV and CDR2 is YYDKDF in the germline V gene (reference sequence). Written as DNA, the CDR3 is TGTGCCACCAGCAGGCCACTAGGCGGGGAGCTGTTTTTT. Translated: CATSRPLGGELFF.

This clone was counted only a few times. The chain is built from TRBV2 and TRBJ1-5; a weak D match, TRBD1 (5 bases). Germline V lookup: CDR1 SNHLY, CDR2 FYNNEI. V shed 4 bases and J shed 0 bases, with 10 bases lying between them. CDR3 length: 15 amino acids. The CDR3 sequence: CASSGMGGSNQPQHF. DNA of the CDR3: TGTGCCAGCAGTGGTATGGGGGGTAGCAATCAGCCCCAGCATTTT.